The clone carrying this TCR beta chain was seen only once. Germline lookup yields CDR1 SGDLS and CDR2 YYNGEE. This CDR3 has 16 amino acids. V shed 0 bases and J shed 4 bases, with 17 bases lying between them. This sample was taken from a study of blood T cell repertoires in COVID-19. As for the study in general: Acute-phase and convalescent COVID-19 samples originated in the United States, Italy and Spain.

Original data processing: For nucleated cells, counts were estimated from reference gene primer amplification. Using immunoSEQ multiplex PCR, the repertoire was profiled, and TCRdb retains in-frame clones only, with some absent. V and J calls plus clone size are reproduced from that table; the DNA served to infer D and trimming. The sample contains more than 400,000 clones, around 85% of which appear only once. This sequence joins TRBV9 and TRBJ2-7, with D perhaps matching TRBD1 (6 bases). The sequence was collected from a human donor in a cohort sampled during active COVID-19. Sequenced sample: peripheral blood. The CDR3 region has the DNA TGTGCCAGCAGCGTAGAAAGTGTCGGGACAAAGTACGAGCAGTACTTC. Amino acid sequence: CASSVESVGTKYEQYF.